This record looks at one T cell receptor (beta chain) sequence and its context. The data were obtained in a study of blood T cell repertoires in COVID-19. Study background: PBMCs, B-cell-depleted T cells, or T cells were the source of the cDNA or gDNA that made up the material.

In Seattle, patients joined the study during active infection and were tracked longitudinally. The CDR3 is 13 amino acids. Germline V gene sequence: CDR1 LNHNV, CDR2 YYDKDF (reference sequence). The J segment lost 8 bases and the V segment lost 2 bases, leaving 5 bases of the junction unmatched. Assay: immunoSEQ multiplex PCR; the TCRdb copy retains only in-frame clones and omits some. Of approximately 180,000 clones listed, roughly 88% are singletons. The chain employs TRBV15 and TRBJ1-2; 7 bases match TRBD1. The TCR was taken from a woman aged 40 to 49 with COVID-19, enrolled during active disease. The specimen was peripheral blood. CDR3 residues: CATSRNGRGGYTF. DNA for the CDR3: TGTGCCACCAGCAGAAACGGCAGGGGGGGCTACACCTTC.